The 9 T cell receptor beta chains presented below share a single source sample, sequenced in a study of PD-1 blockade in classical Hodgkin lymphoma. Clones were sequenced by immunoSEQ multiplex PCR, and TCRdb holds only the in-frame ones, with some missing. This table holds about 27,000 clones, approximately 80% found once. Each patient experienced a relapse that followed autologous stem cell transplantation, and brentuximab vedotin exposure varied. Starting with thawed PBMCs, CD4+ T cells were purified by magnetic negative selection. Sequencing used CD4+ T cells from blood, obtained at baseline. These receptors were obtained from a human donor with classical Hodgkin lymphoma.

In this sample, this clone turned up a few times. The rearrangement uses TRBV5-1 and TRBJ1-1; maybe TRBD1 (5 bases). This CDR3 spans 15 amino acids. Germline CDR1 SGHRS, CDR2 YFSETQ. Trimming cost V 1 base and J 1 base, with 11 bases left between them. The CDR3 sequence: CASSLIGAGNTEAFF. CDR3 sequence (DNA): TGCGCCAGCAGCTTGATCGGGGCGGGGAACACTGAAGCTTTCTTT.

This chain uses TRBV9 with TRBJ2-1, with D perhaps being TRBD1 or TRBD2 (6 bases each). Trimming shortened V by 0 bases and J by 3 bases, and 16 bases separated the two germline ends. The CDR3 length is 17 residues. Germline V CDR1 and CDR2: SGDLS, YYNGEE. CDR3 bases: TGTGCCAGCAGCGTAGCTACGGGGGCGGGGATCTACAATGAGCAGTTCTTC. Encoded protein: CASSVATGAGIYNEQFF.

V gene TRBV4-2 combines with J gene TRBJ1-2; TRBD1 might be the D (6 bases). This CDR3 is built from 14 residues. V gave up 4 bases and J gave up 4 bases, with 13 bases separating them. Germline loops: CDR1 LGHNA, CDR2 YNFKEQ. This CDR3 reads CASSRRGGGYGYTF. CDR3 bases: TGTGCCAGCAGCCGCAGGGGAGGAGGCTATGGCTACACCTTC.

CDR3 in amino acids: CASSFFDRGNQPQHF. In DNA, the CDR3 is TGTGCCAGCAGCTTTTTTGATCGGGGCAATCAGCCCCAGCATTTT. The rearrangement uses TRBV5-6 and TRBJ1-5, with D hard to call. The ends were cut back, 2 bases at V and 2 bases at J, with 11 bases in the middle. The germline CDR1 and CDR2 sequences are SGHDT and YYEEEE. The CDR3 totals 15 residues.

This chain joins TRBV7-8 and TRBJ1-4, with 7 bases fitting TRBD1. Trimming took 5 bases from V and 4 from J; bases not matched to a gene: 10. The CDR3 totals 16 residues. Looked up from germline, CDR1 is SGHVS and CDR2 is FQNEAQ. The chain's CDR3 is CASSIMTGLINEKLFF. CDR3 DNA: TGTGCCAGCAGCATCATGACAGGGCTTATTAATGAAAAACTGTTTTTT.

V is TRBV5-6 and J is TRBJ2-1; D is perhaps TRBD2 (5 bases). This CDR3 has 14 residues. CDR1 is SGHDT and CDR2 is YYEEEE in the germline V gene. Trimming shortened V by 4 bases and J by 2 bases, and 10 bases separated the two germline ends. The CDR3 DNA reads TGTGCCAGCAGCCTCGGGGTCGCCTACAATGAGCAGTTCTTC. Translating it yields CASSLGVAYNEQFF. Supplemented by reference TRBV5-6 and TRBJ2-1, the full variable domain reads DAGVTQSPTHLIKTRGQQVTLRCSPKSGHDTVSWYQQALGQGPQFIFQYYEEEERQRGNFPDRFSGHQFPNYSSELNVNALLLGDSALYLCASSLGVAYNEQFFGPGTRLTVL.

The chain joins TRBV30 to TRBJ2-1; TRBD2 agrees at 8 bases. The V and J ends lost 1 base and 7 bases, in that order; junction bases with no gene match: 6. The CDR3 covers 14 residues. Germline V gives CDR1 GTSNPN, CDR2 SVGIG (reference sequence). DNA for the CDR3: TGTGCCTGGAGTGGGGGACTAGGCGTAAATGAGCAGTTCTTC. This encodes CAWSGGLGVNEQFF.

This clone was counted a few times. Without the conserved terminal phenylalanine or tryptophan, this CDR3 likely stems from a read error. No DNA is shown, since the ends of the CDR3 on it are uncertain; the CDR3 is the one TCRdb lists. The chain combines TRBV10-3 with TRBJ1-1. The CDR3 sequence runs 12 residues, both termini included. Germline V gene sequence: CDR1 ENHRY, CDR2 SYGVKD. CDR3 sequence: CAISEIKGLLRK.

The chain couples TRBV19 to TRBJ1-5; possible D gene TRBD1, 5 bases. CDR3 length: 14 residues. The V and J ends lost 3 bases and 6 bases respectively, with 12 bases between them. Looked up from germline, CDR1 is LNHDA and CDR2 is SQIVND (reference sequence). In DNA, the CDR3 is TGTGCCAGTAGTATGGGCGCGGGGGGTCAGCCCCAGCATTTT. As protein: CASSMGAGGQPQHF.